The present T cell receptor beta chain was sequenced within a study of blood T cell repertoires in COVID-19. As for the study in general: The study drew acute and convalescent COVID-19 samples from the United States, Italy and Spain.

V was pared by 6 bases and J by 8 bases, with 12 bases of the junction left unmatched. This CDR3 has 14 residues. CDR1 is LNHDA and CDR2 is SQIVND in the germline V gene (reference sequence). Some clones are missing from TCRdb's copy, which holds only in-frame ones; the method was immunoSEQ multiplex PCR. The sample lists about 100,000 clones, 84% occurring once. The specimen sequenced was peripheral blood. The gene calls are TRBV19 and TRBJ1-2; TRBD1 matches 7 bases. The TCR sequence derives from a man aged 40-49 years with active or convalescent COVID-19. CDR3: CASSRGDREYGYTF. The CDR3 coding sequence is TGTGCCAGTAGCAGAGGAGACAGGGAATACGGCTACACCTTC.